This T cell receptor (beta chain) was documented in a study of T cell repertoires and HLA-DP antigens. Study as a whole: Pre-culture CD4+ samples used roughly 1,300 ng DNA versus around 220 ng for CD137+CD4+ sorts.

Generated by immunoSEQ multiplex PCR, the TCRdb table keeps only in-frame clones and is missing some. The data show around 100,000 clones, almost 95% seen once. Germline CDR1 reads GTSNPN; CDR2 reads SVGIG (reference sequence). The CDR3 length is 14 residues. V lost 0 bases and J 3 bases, leaving 9 bases between the germline ends. Comment on this clone: As yet, its antigen is unknown.

Specimen: CD4+ T cells from PBMCs. V gene TRBV30 combines with J gene TRBJ1-5; no reliable D call. This sequence originates from a woman between 18 and 29 years old in good health and CMV-seronegative. The DNA of the CDR3 is TGTGCCTGGAGTGTGTCCGGAAACAATCAGCCCCAGCATTTT. Its protein product is CAWSVSGNNQPQHF. The variable domain in full, with the rest retrieved from reference TRBV30 and TRBJ1-5, is SQTIHQWPATLVQPVGSPLSLECTVEGTSNPNLYWYRQAAGRGLQLLFYSVGIGQISSEVPQNLSASRPQDRQFILSSKKLLLSDSGFYLCAWSVSGNNQPQHFGDGTRLSIL.